This T cell receptor beta chain was captured by sequencing in a study of OX40 agonist ivuxolimab in advanced cancers. For the study at large: Patients were given ivuxolimab, an antibody that agonizes OX40 (CD134). Partial responses occurred in Three dose-escalation patients, one with hepatocellular carcinoma and two with cutaneous melanoma. Cohort: approximately 83% men, mean age roughly 60, aged roughly 23 to 79. Study-wide results and caveats: The authors also found low normalized T-cell clonal expansion in some nonresponders.

The method was immunoSEQ multiplex PCR; TCRdb's version includes in-frame clones alone and lacks a portion of them. The repertoire consists of tens of thousands of clones, with over 75% occurring once and the leading ten covering roughly 3.1%. Concerning this clone itself: What it binds is not known.

The CDR3 length is 16 residues. The V and J ends lost 4 bases and 4 bases, in that order; junction bases with no gene match: 6. In germline, CDR1 is MDHEN, CDR2 SYDVKM. The V gene is TRBV28, the J gene TRBJ2-7, with 14 bases that match TRBD2. The sample consisted of CD4+ or CD8+ T cells sorted from blood, taken in a trial of the OX40 agonist ivuxolimab. The TCR was taken from an adult with an advanced solid tumor such as melanoma, head and neck, liver or kidney cancer. The DNA of the CDR3 is TGTGCCAGCAGTTCCCTTGGGACTAGCGGGAGTTACGAGCAGTACTTC. Residues: CASSSLGTSGSYEQYF.